These 18 T cell receptor beta chains share one sample of origin, sequenced in a study of blood T cells in healthy people across ages. A sample-barcoded 5' primer and a J-beta primer mix were used in a second PCR of roughly 7 to 11 cycles. Via MiXCR, TCRdb re-called the 5' RACE reads, giving one row per CDR3 protein. The sample yields approximately 900,000 distinct CDR3 sequences, 29% seen once. These same data were also listed under a study on T cells of mothers and their children.

Sequencing used blood. Every receptor here comes from a woman aged 40 to 50 in good health.

V usage is TRBV6-1 and J usage is TRBJ1-1; D gene uncertain. Trimming pared 6 bases from V and 1 base from J, leaving 12 bases between. The CDR3 length is 14 residues. CDR1 is MNHNS and CDR2 is SASEGT in the germline V gene. CDR3 DNA: TGTGCCAGCAGCCCGACTCGGGGGAACACTGAAGCTTTCTTT. Protein product: CASSPTRGNTEAFF.

This clonotype was seen ten or more times. The chain is built from TRBV20-1 and TRBJ2-4; unclear D gene. The CDR3 is made up of 14 amino acids. Between the trimmed V and J ends, which lost 3 bases and 0 bases, there was a span of 9 bases. Germline CDR1 reads DFQATT; CDR2 reads SNEGSKA (reference sequence). CDR3 sequence reads: CSASLSLAKNIQYF. In DNA form, the CDR3 reads TGCAGTGCTAGCCTATCACTAGCCAAAAACATTCAGTACTTC.

The chain links TRBV20-1 to TRBJ2-1; D gene unclear. This CDR3 is 16 amino acids long. The germline V gene encodes CDR1 DFQATT and CDR2 SNEGSKA (reference sequence). V was cut by 0 bases and J by 4 bases, with 16 bases left in between. The CDR3 sequence: CSARDLVGMEYNEQFF. CDR3 DNA sequence: TGCAGTGCTAGAGATCTTGTGGGGATGGAGTACAATGAGCAGTTCTTC.

This clonotype was seen a few times. This chain links TRBV20-1 with TRBJ2-1, with D maybe TRBD1 (5 bases). The V end was cut by 3 bases, the J end by 0 bases, with 9 bases between. CDR1 and CDR2 (germline): DFQATT, SNEGSKA (reference sequence). This CDR3 is built from 14 residues. The CDR3 spells CSARTASSYNEQFF. The CDR3 DNA reads TGCAGTGCTAGGACAGCGAGCTCCTACAATGAGCAGTTCTTC.

This clonotype came up a few times. J is TRBJ2-3 and V is TRBV3-1; D unclear. The CDR3 has 14 amino acids. V was pared by 5 bases and J by 4 bases, with 13 bases between. The germline V gene encodes CDR1 LGHDT and CDR2 YNNKEL (reference sequence). The CDR3 sequence: CASSTRPTADTQYF. The CDR3 bases are TGTGCCAGCAGCACGCGACCTACGGCAGATACGCAGTATTTT.

This clonotype occurred a few times. The genes are TRBV10-2 and TRBJ2-4; weak D call: TRBD1 (5 bases). The J call may be faulty, since TRBJ2-7 better matches the DNA end. Germline CDR1 is WSHSY and CDR2 is SAAADI. The CDR3 extends over 14 amino acids. The CDR3 loop reads CASRLPGIRVEQYF. The CDR3 nucleotides read TGCGCCAGCAGATTGCCAGGGATTCGCGTCGAGCAGTACTTC.

This clonotype was recorded at least ten times. J is TRBJ2-1 and V is TRBV11-2; the match to TRBD1 covers 7 bases. The CDR3 has 15 residues. With V trimmed by 5 bases and J by 3 bases, 7 bases remained unmatched. Germline CDR1 SGHAT, CDR2 FQNNGV. This chain's CDR3 is CASSPSTGSYNEQFF. The CDR3 DNA is TGTGCCAGCAGCCCCTCGACAGGGAGCTACAATGAGCAGTTCTTC.

For this clonotype: A much larger clone differs from this one at a single base, so this may be a read error. The V and J genes are TRBV4-3 and TRBJ1-2; D is ambiguous. From germline, CDR1 is LGHNA and CDR2 YSLEER. V lost 0 bases to trimming and J lost 9 bases, with 8 bases between them. The CDR3 contains 12 residues. The chain's CDR3 is CASSQDFRSYTF. CDR3 bases: TGCGCCAGCAGCCAAGATTTCCGTAGCTACACCTTC.

This clonotype showed up just a few times. The rearrangement links TRBV29-1 to TRBJ1-2; 9 nucleotides agree with TRBD1. The germline gives CDR1 SQVTM, CDR2 ANQGSEA. J was trimmed by 2 bases and V by 3 bases; bases with no gene match: 4. The CDR3 totals 14 residues. In DNA, the CDR3 is TGCAGCGTTGACGGGACAGGGACAAACTATGGCTACACCTTC. Protein: CSVDGTGTNYGYTF. Full variable domain (outside the CDR3, taken from reference TRBV29-1 and TRBJ1-2): SAVISQKPSRDICQRGTSLTIQCQVDSQVTMMFWYRQQPGQSLTLIATANQGSEATYESGFVIDKFPISRPNLTFSTLTVSNMSPEDSSIYLCSVDGTGTNYGYTFGSGTRLTVV.

The CDR3 is CASSVEGDRTYEQYF. The CDR3 nucleotides are TGTGCCAGCAGCGTAGAAGGAGACAGAACCTACGAGCAGTACTTC. The chain has TRBV9 and TRBJ2-5; possibly TRBD1 for D (5 bases). The DNA end lines up better with TRBJ2-7; the J call may be wrong. The CDR3 is 15 residues long. CDR1 is SGDLS, CDR2 YYNGEE, per germline.

In regard to this clonotype: A much larger clone differs by one base, so this may be a read error. The J gene is TRBJ1-1, the V gene TRBV4-3; D gene uncertain. The CDR3 spans 17 residues. Germline V CDR1 and CDR2: LGHNA, YSLEER. This chain's CDR3 is CASGQDVERAPGTEAFF. CDR3 nucleotides: TGCGCCAGCGGCCAAGATGTGGAGAGAGCCCCAGGTACTGAAGCTTTCTTT.

This clonotype showed up many times. V usage is TRBV6-6 and J usage is TRBJ2-7; 7 bases are shared with TRBD2. Germline loops: CDR1 MNHNY, CDR2 SVGAGI (reference sequence). V was pared by 2 bases and J by 0 bases, with 10 bases of the junction left unmatched. The CDR3 runs 17 residues. The CDR3 is CASSYPSERGFSYEQYF. CDR3 coding DNA: TGTGCCAGCAGTTACCCCTCGGAGCGGGGCTTCTCCTACGAGCAGTACTTC.

This clonotype was seen many times. This chain uses TRBV6-2 or TRBV6-3 with TRBJ2-6; TRBD1 is a possible D gene (5 bases). This CDR3 region has 16 residues. Trimming left V 7 bases short and J 0 bases short, with 13 bases between. Germline-derived CDR1 and CDR2 are MNHEY and SVGEGT. The CDR3 spells CASNSQGASGANVLTF. The CDR3 DNA reads TGTGCCAGCAACAGTCAAGGGGCCTCTGGGGCCAACGTCCTGACTTTC.

The chain employs TRBV4-3 and TRBJ2-3, with 8 bases matching TRBD2. CDR1 and CDR2 (germline): LGHNA, YSLEER. Trimming cost V 0 bases and J 4 bases; bases outside gene matches: 6. The CDR3 totals 16 residues. In DNA, the CDR3 is TGCGCCAGCAGCCAAGATGGAGCGGGAGCGTCAGATACGCAGTATTTT. Translation gives CASSQDGAGASDTQYF.

This clonotype occurred a few times. This chain links TRBV10-3 with TRBJ1-2; 9 bases line up with TRBD1. V lost 3 bases to trimming and J lost 4 bases; unmatched junction nucleotides: 6. Germline loops: CDR1 ENHRY, CDR2 SYGVKD. The CDR3 has 15 residues. In nucleotides, the CDR3 is TGTGCCATCAGTGAAAGGACAGGGGTGGGCTATGGCTACACCTTC. Encoded protein: CAISERTGVGYGYTF.

This clonotype was counted a few times. J is TRBJ2-4 and V is TRBV28; TRBD1 might be the D (5 bases). TRBJ2-7 explains the end of the DNA better; the J call may be wrong. Germline V gives CDR1 MDHEN, CDR2 SYDVKM. The CDR3 consists of 14 residues. The CDR3 DNA reads TGTGCCAGCAGTTTAGACAGTCTCCTCCACGAGCAGTACTTC. Amino acids: CASSLDSLLHEQYF.

Ten or more counts support this clonotype. The V and J genes are TRBV7-2 and TRBJ2-1, with a tentative D call TRBD1 (6 bases). V shed 3 bases and J shed 0 bases, with 9 bases lying between them. There are 15 residues in the CDR3. Germline loops: CDR1 SGHTA, CDR2 FQGNSA. The CDR3: CASSFDRSSYNEQFF. CDR3 bases: TGTGCCAGCAGCTTCGACAGGAGCTCCTACAATGAGCAGTTCTTC.

The sample holds a few counts of this clonotype. This chain joins TRBV7-9 and TRBJ2-7; D ambiguous. V dropped 5 bases and J dropped 1 base, with 12 bases sitting between them. This CDR3 spans 14 amino acids. From germline, CDR1 is SEHNR and CDR2 FQNEAQ (reference sequence). The CDR3 region is CASSPLRSSYEQYF. The CDR3 bases are TGTGCCAGCAGCCCGCTCAGATCTTCCTACGAGCAGTACTTC.